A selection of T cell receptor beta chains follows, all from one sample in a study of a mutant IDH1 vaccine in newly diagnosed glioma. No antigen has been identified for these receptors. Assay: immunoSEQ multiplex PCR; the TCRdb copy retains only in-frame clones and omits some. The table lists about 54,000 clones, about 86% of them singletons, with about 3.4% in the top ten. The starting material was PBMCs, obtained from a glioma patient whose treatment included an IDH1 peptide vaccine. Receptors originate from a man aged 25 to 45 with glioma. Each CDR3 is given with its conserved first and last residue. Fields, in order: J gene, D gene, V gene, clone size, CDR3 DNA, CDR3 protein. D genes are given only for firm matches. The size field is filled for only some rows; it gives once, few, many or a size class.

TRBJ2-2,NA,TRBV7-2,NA,TGTGCCAGCAGCCGACAGATTGCGGGGACCGGGGAGCTGTTTTTT,CASSRQIAGTGELFF
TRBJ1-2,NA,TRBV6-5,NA,TGTGCCAGCAGTTACTCAGGAGCAGGGATCTATGGCTATACCTTC,CASSYSGAGIYGYTF
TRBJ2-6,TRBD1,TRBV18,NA,TGTGCCAGCTCACTGGGACAGGGCCTCTCTGGGGCCAACGTCCTGACTTTC,CASSLGQGLSGANVLTF
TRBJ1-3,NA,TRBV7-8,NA,TGTGCCAGCAGCTTTGGACAGCTCTTCTCTGGAAACACCATATATTTT,CASSFGQLFSGNTIYF
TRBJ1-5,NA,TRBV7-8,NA,TGTGCCAGCAGCTTAGGGGTGGCGGAACGAAATCAGCCCCAGCATTTT,CASSLGVAERNQPQHF
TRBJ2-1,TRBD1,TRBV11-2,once,TGTGCCAGCAGCTTAGACCGGGACAGGGGATACAATGAGCAGTTCTTC,CASSLDRDRGYNEQFF
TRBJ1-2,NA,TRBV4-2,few,TGTGCCAGCAGCCTGGACAGTAACTATGGCTACACCTTC,CASSLDSNYGYTF
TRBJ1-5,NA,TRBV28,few,TGTGCCAGCAGTCAACTGGGGGGGGCAAATCAGCCCCAGCATTTT,CASSQLGGANQPQHF
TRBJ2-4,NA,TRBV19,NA,TGTGCCAGTAGTATAGGAAGCAGGCTAGCTATGACCAAAAACATTCAGTACTTC,CASSIGSRLAMTKNIQYF
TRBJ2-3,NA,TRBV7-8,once,TGTGCCAGCAGCTTATCAGATACGCAGTATTTT,CASSLSDTQYF
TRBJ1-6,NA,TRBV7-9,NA,TGTGCCAGCAGCCCCCCTATTTTGTCCCTCCACTTT,CASSPPILSLHF
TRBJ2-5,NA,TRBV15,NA,TGTGCCACCAGCAGAGATTGGGCCAGCCCCATGACCGCTCAAGAGACCCAGTACTTC,CATSRDWASPMTAQETQYF